This T cell receptor (beta chain) was sequenced for a study of response to subunit inactivated influenza vaccine. MiXCR, applied by TCRdb to the RT-PCR reads, yields one record per CDR3 protein. The sample lists about 520,000 distinct CDR3 sequences, around 25% occurring once. The CDR3 has 15 amino acids. CDR1 and CDR2 from the germline V gene are SEHNR and FQNEAQ (reference sequence). Trimming took off 3 bases at V and 4 bases at J, with 12 bases between the two ends. A word on this clonotype: Its antigen remains unknown.

Overall study results and limits: Only a handful of new T cells, the authors suggested, are recruited with each seasonal influenza vaccination.

The sequence derives from a man aged 45 to 65 who received an inactivated influenza vaccine. The material sequenced was CD4+ T cells sorted from PBMCs, taken 5 to 6 days after vaccination. The V and J genes are TRBV7-9 and TRBJ2-2; a weak D match, TRBD1 (6 bases). The CDR3 sequence is CASSLRQGITGELFF. The DNA for the CDR3 is TGTGCCAGCAGCTTGAGGCAGGGGATCACCGGGGAGCTGTTTTTT.